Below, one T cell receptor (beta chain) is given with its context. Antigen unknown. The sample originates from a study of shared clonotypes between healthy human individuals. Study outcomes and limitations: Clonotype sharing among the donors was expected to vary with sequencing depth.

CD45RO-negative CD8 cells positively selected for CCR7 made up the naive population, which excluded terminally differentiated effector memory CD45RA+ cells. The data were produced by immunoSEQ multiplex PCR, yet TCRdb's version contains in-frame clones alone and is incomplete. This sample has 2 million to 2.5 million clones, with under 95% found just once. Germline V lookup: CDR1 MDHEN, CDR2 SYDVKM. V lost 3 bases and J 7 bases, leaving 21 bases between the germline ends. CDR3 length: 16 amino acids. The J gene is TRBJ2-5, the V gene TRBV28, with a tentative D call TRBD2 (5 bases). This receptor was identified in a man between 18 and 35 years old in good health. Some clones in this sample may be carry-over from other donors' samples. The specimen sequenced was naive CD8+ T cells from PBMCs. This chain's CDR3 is CASSFLLDGQGGTQYF. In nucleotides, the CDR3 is TGTGCCAGCAGTTTTCTCCTCGATGGCCAAGGAGGGACCCAGTACTTC. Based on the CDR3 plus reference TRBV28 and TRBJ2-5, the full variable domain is DVKVTQSSRYLVKRTGEKVFLECVQDMDHENMFWYRQDPGLGLRLIYFSYDVKMKEKGDIPEGYSVSREKKERFSLILESASTNQTSMYLCASSFLLDGQGGTQYFGPGTRLLVL.